These 18 T cell receptor beta chains were all obtained from the same sample, sequenced in a study of cytomegalovirus exposure and HLA in healthy donors. The primer mix had 60 Vbeta and 13 Jbeta primers. Only in-frame clones appear in the TCRdb table, and some are missing; sequencing was by immunoSEQ multiplex PCR. Among 85,000 to 100,000 clones listed, about two thirds were seen once. Sequenced: PBMCs. These receptors were taken from a human donor in good health.

The rearrangement links TRBV15 to TRBJ1-1, with D maybe TRBD1 (5 bases). The V end lost 2 bases, the J end lost 5 bases, and 21 bases lay between the germline ends. This CDR3 spans 17 amino acids. CDR1 LNHNV and CDR2 YYDKDF come from the germline V gene (reference sequence). The CDR3 DNA reads as TGTGCCACCAGCAGAATTGGTAGCGCCCCAGGGAGGACTGAAGCTTTCTTT. Amino acids: CATSRIGSAPGRTEAFF.

The chain carries TRBV11-3 and TRBJ1-4; 11 nucleotides line up with TRBD1. CDR1 SGHNT and CDR2 YENEEA come from the germline V gene. J lost 8 bases, V lost 3 bases, and 2 bases had no gene match. The CDR3 has 14 residues. This CDR3 reads CASSFRTGGEKLFF. CDR3 bases: TGTGCCAGCAGCTTCCGGACAGGGGGCGAAAAACTGTTTTTT.

V and J are TRBV11-1 and TRBJ2-3, with TRBD1 as a possible D gene (5 bases). This CDR3 comprises 17 residues. Germline V CDR1 and CDR2: SGHAT, FQDESV (reference sequence). The germline V and J ends were trimmed by 1 base and 0 bases, with 14 bases remaining between them. For the CDR3, the DNA is TGTGCCAGCAGCTTAGAAGGTCAGGGTTCTAGCACAGATACGCAGTATTTT. Its protein product is CASSLEGQGSSTDTQYF.

In the case of this clone: Germline is not matched at one junction end, which may reflect a read error. The J gene is TRBJ2-2, the V gene TRBV7-7; 8 nucleotides agree with TRBD2. The CDR3 spans 17 residues. The germline V gene has CDR1 SSHAT and CDR2 FNYEAQ (reference sequence). DNA of the CDR3: TGTGCTAGCAGTGCCCGGGGGGGGACCTCAAACACCGGGGAGCTGTTTTTT. It specifies CASSARGGTSNTGELFF.

The CDR3 DNA reads as TGTGCCAGCAACCTACTACAGGGAAACTATGGCTACACCTTC. This translates into CASNLLQGNYGYTF. This chain connects TRBV2 to TRBJ1-2; maybe TRBD1 (6 bases). V lost 7 bases, J lost 2 bases, and 14 bases lay in between. The CDR3 contains 14 residues. Germline V CDR1 and CDR2: SNHLY, FYNNEI. The full variable domain, its missing parts supplied by reference TRBV2 and TRBJ1-2, is EPEVTQTPSHQVTQMGQEVILRCVPISNHLYFYWYRQILGQKVEFLVSFYNNEISEKSEIFDDQFSVERPDGSNFTLKIRSTKLEDSAMYFCASNLLQGNYGYTFGSGTRLTVV.

CDR3 nucleotide sequence: TGTGCCAGCAGCGTAGGGGCACAGGGGAGCTCCTACGAGCAGTACTTC. Its protein is CASSVGAQGSSYEQYF. The V and J genes are TRBV9 and TRBJ2-7; 7 positions match TRBD1. V was pared by 0 bases and J by 0 bases, with 6 bases of the junction left unmatched. Germline V lookup: CDR1 SGDLS, CDR2 YYNGEE. The CDR3 consists of 16 residues.

The rearrangement uses TRBV7-9 and TRBJ2-1; 12 nucleotides match TRBD2. The CDR3 loop spans 17 amino acids. Losses at the gene ends were 5 bases for V and 9 bases for J; bases not matched to a gene: 14. Germline-derived CDR1 and CDR2 are SEHNR and FQNEAQ (reference sequence). As DNA, the CDR3 is TGTGCCAGCAGCACCGGAAGGACTAGCGGGGACCCCCTTGAGCAGTTCTTC. Encoded protein: CASSTGRTSGDPLEQFF. The variable domain in full, completed from reference TRBV7-9 and TRBJ2-1, reads DTGVSQNPRHKITKRGQNVTFRCDPISEHNRLYWYRQTLGQGPEFLTYFQNEAQLEKSRLLSDRFSAERPKGSFSTLEIQRTEQGDSAMYLCASSTGRTSGDPLEQFFGPGTRLTVL.

This chain connects TRBV7-2 to TRBJ2-3, with D maybe TRBD2 (7 bases). Germline V CDR1 and CDR2: SGHTA, FQGNSA. V shed 3 bases and J shed 5 bases, with 18 bases lying between them. The CDR3 consists of 16 residues. The CDR3 reads CASSFSRGGRGDTQYF. CDR3 bases: TGTGCCAGCAGCTTCTCGCGCGGGGGCCGGGGAGATACGCAGTATTTT. The whole variable domain, filled in from reference TRBV7-2 and TRBJ2-3, reads GAGVSQSPSNKVTEKGKDVELRCDPISGHTALYWYRQSLGQGLEFLIYFQGNSAPDKSGLPSDRFSAERTGGSVSTLTIQRTQQEDSAVYLCASSFSRGGRGDTQYFGPGTRLTVL.

This clone was seen a handful of times. The chain links TRBV5-4 to TRBJ1-2, with 8 bases identical to TRBD1. Germline assignment: CDR1 SGHNT and CDR2 YYREEE (reference sequence). V dropped 2 bases and J dropped 5; count of bases not matched to a gene: 11. The CDR3 consists of 16 residues. The CDR3 nucleotides are TGTGCCAGCAGCTTTGGTGGACAGGGAGAGAGGTATGGCTACACCTTC. Its protein product is CASSFGGQGERYGYTF.

This chain links TRBV5-6 with TRBJ2-3; perhaps TRBD2 as D (6 bases). The germline V and J ends were trimmed by 1 base and 2 bases, with 11 bases remaining between them. Germline V gene lookup returns CDR1 SGHDT and CDR2 YYEEEE. This CDR3 spans 15 amino acids. The CDR3 coding sequence is TGTGCCAGCAGCTTGATCGGGGGAAACACAGATACGCAGTATTTT. It is translated as CASSLIGGNTDTQYF.

The chain combines TRBV5-5 with TRBJ2-3, with 14 bases lining up with TRBD2. Germline CDR1 SGHKS, CDR2 YYEKEE (reference sequence). V lost 4 bases to trimming and J lost 10 bases; unmatched junction nucleotides: 11. The CDR3 loop spans 16 amino acids. The CDR3 protein is CASSNRPGLAGEPQYF. Here the CDR3 DNA reads TGTGCCAGCAGCAACAGGCCGGGACTAGCGGGGGAGCCGCAGTATTTT.

This chain links TRBV18 with TRBJ2-2; a possible D gene is TRBD1 (6 bases). V dropped 2 bases and J dropped 2 bases, with 12 bases sitting between them. The germline V gene encodes CDR1 KGHSH and CDR2 LQKENI. CDR3 size: 16 residues. Here the CDR3 reads CASSPGTWDNTGELFF. CDR3 bases: TGTGCCAGCTCACCAGGGACATGGGATAACACCGGGGAGCTGTTTTTT.

This chain uses TRBV11-2 with TRBJ1-4, with D perhaps TRBD1 (6 bases). This CDR3 is built from 17 residues. V lost 4 bases and J lost 0, with 15 bases in between. Germline V gene lookup returns CDR1 SGHAT and CDR2 FQNNGV. CDR3 protein: CASSSGQNFATNEKLFF. CDR3 DNA sequence: TGTGCCAGCAGCTCAGGACAGAACTTTGCAACTAATGAAAAACTGTTTTTT. The full variable domain, completed using reference TRBV11-2 and TRBJ1-4, is EAGVAQSPRYKIIEKRQSVAFWCNPISGHATLYWYQQILGQGPKLLIQFQNNGVVDDSQLPKDRFSAERLKGVDSTLKIQPAKLEDSAVYLCASSSGQNFATNEKLFFGSGTQLSVL.

The rearrangement uses TRBV6-6 and TRBJ1-5; possible D gene TRBD1, 5 bases. Per the germline V gene, CDR1 is MNHNY and CDR2 is SVGAGI (reference sequence). V gave up 0 bases and J gave up 6 bases, with 15 bases separating them. CDR3 size: 16 residues. The CDR3 DNA reads as TGTGCCAGCAGTTACTCGGCCAAAAAGGGGTTTCAGCCCCAGCATTTT. This encodes CASSYSAKKGFQPQHF.

The table lists this clone with a few counts. The J gene is TRBJ2-3, the V gene TRBV18; no clear D. This CDR3 spans 15 amino acids. V was shortened by 0 bases and J by 0 bases, with 7 bases between the two germline ends. The germline V gene encodes CDR1 KGHSH and CDR2 LQKENI. The CDR3 nucleotides are TGTGCCAGCTCACCACCGACAATAAGCACAGATACGCAGTATTTT. Its protein is CASSPPTISTDTQYF.

The chain employs TRBV30 and TRBJ1-2, with 10 bases fitting TRBD1. Germline V gene lookup returns CDR1 GTSNPN and CDR2 SVGIG (reference sequence). The trim removed 2 bases at V and 8 bases at J, leaving 8 bases unmatched. The CDR3 is 14 amino acids. This CDR3 reads CAWSLRTGGRGYTF. The DNA for the CDR3 is TGTGCCTGGAGTTTGCGGACAGGGGGGAGAGGCTACACCTTC. Complete variable domain (other parts from reference TRBV30 and TRBJ1-2): SQTIHQWPATLVQPVGSPLSLECTVEGTSNPNLYWYRQAAGRGLQLLFYSVGIGQISSEVPQNLSASRPQDRQFILSSKKLLLSDSGFYLCAWSLRTGGRGYTFGSGTRLTVV.

The chain has TRBV4-3 and TRBJ2-7, with 8 bases fitting TRBD2. The length of the CDR3 is 16 residues. From germline, CDR1 is LGHNA and CDR2 YSLEER. V shed 0 bases and J 5 bases; nucleotides not matched to a gene: 9. In DNA, the CDR3 is TGCGCCAGCAGCCAAGATCTTGCGGGGGGATCTAACGAGCAGTACTTC. Translating it yields CASSQDLAGGSNEQYF.

The V call is TRBV10-3, the J call TRBJ1-1, with D maybe TRBD1 (6 bases). This CDR3 has 15 amino acids. Trimming stripped 6 bases from V and 0 bases from J, with 14 bases between. CDR1 is ENHRY, CDR2 SYGVKD, per germline. In nucleotides, the CDR3 is TGTGCCATCAGCCAGGCAGGACAGATGAACACTGAAGCTTTCTTT. It translates to CAISQAGQMNTEAFF.